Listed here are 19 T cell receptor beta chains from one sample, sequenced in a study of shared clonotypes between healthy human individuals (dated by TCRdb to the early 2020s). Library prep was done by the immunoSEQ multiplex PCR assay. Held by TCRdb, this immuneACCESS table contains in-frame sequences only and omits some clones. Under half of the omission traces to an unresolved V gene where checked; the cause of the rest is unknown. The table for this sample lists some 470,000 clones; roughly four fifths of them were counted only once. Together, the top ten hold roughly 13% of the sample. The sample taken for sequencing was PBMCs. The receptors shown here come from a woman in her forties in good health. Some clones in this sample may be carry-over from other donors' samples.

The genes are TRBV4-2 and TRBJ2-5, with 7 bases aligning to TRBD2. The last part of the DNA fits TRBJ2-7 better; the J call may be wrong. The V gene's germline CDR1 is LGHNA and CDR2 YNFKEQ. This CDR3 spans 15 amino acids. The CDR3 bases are TGTGCCAGCAGCCAGGAGAGCGGGGCCTCCTACGAGCAGTACTTC. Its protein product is CASSQESGASYEQYF.

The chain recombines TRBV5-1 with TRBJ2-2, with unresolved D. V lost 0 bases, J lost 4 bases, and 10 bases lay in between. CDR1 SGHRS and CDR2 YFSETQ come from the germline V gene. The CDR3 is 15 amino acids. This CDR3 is CASSLAGISTGELFF. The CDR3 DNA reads TGCGCCAGCAGCTTGGCTGGGATTAGCACCGGGGAGCTGTTTTTT.

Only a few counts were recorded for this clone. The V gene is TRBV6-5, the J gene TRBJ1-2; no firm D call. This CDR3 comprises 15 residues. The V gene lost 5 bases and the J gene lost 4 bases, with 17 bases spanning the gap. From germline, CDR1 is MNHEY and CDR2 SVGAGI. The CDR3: CASSISTFSPYGYTF. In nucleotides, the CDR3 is TGTGCCAGCAGTATTTCGACATTTTCTCCCTATGGCTACACCTTC.

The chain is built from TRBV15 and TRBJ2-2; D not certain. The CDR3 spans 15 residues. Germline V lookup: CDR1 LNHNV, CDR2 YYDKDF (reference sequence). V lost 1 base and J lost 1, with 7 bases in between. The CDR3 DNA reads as TGTGCCACCAGCAGAGGTGGCCAGAACACCGGGGAGCTGTTTTTT. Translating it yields CATSRGGQNTGELFF.

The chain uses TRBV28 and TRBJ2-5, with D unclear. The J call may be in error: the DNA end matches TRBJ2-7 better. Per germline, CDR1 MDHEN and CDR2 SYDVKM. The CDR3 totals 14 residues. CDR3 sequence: CASRTDPRAGEQYF. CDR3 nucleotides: TGTGCCAGCAGGACCGACCCCCGGGCTGGCGAGCAGTACTTC.

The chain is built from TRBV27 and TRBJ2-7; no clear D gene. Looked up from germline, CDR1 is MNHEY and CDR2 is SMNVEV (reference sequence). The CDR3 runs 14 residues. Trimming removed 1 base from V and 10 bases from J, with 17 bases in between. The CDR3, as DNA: TGTGCCAGCAGTTTATTGGAACTCCCGGGTTTTCAGTACTTC. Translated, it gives CASSLLELPGFQYF.

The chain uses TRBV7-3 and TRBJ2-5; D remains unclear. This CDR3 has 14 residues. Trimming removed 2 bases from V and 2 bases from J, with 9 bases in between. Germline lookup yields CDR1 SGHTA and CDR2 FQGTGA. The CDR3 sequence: CASSLDRAQETQYF. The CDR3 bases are TGTGCCAGCAGCTTAGACCGGGCGCAAGAGACCCAGTACTTC.

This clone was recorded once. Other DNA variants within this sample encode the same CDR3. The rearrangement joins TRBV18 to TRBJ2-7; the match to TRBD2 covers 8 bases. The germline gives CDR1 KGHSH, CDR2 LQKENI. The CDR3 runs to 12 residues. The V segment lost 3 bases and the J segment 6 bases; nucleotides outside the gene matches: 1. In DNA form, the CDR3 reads TGTGCCAGCTCACCCGGGGGGGTCGAGCAGTACTTC. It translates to CASSPGGVEQYF.

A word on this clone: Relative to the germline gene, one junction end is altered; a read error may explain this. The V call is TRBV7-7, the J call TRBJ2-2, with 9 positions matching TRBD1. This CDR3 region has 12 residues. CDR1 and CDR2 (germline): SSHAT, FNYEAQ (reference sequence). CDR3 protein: CASSLGTGILFF. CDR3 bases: TGTGCTAGCAGCTTGGGGACAGGGATACTGTTTTTT.

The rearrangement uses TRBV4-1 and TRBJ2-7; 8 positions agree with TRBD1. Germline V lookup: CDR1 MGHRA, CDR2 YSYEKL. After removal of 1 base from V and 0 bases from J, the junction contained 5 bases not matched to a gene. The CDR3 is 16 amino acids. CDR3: CASSQAGQAGSYEQYF. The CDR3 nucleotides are TGCGCCAGCAGCCAAGCGGGACAGGCGGGCTCCTACGAGCAGTACTTC.

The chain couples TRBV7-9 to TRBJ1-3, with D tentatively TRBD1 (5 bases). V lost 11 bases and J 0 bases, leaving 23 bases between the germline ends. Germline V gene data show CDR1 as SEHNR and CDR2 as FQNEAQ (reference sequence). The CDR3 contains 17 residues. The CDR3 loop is CASRGADRPSSGNTIYF. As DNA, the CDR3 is TGTGCCTCACGAGGGGCCGACAGACCAAGCTCTGGAAACACCATATATTTT.

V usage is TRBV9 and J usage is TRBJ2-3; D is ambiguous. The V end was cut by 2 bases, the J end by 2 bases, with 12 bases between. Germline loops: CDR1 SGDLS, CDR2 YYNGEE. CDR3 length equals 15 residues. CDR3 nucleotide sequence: TGTGCCAGCAGCGTGGGCCGAGAACACACAGATACGCAGTATTTT. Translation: CASSVGREHTDTQYF. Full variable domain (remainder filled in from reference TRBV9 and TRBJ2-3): DSGVTQTPKHLITATGQRVTLRCSPRSGDLSVYWYQQSLDQGLQFLIQYYNGEERAKGNILERFSAQQFPDLHSELNLSSLELGDSALYFCASSVGREHTDTQYFGPGTRLTVL.

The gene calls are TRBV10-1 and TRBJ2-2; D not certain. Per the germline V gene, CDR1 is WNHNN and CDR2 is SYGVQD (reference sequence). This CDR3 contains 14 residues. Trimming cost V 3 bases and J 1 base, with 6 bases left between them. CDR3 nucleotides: TGCGCCAGCAGTGATAATTGGAACACCGGGGAGCTGTTTTTT. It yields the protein CASSDNWNTGELFF.

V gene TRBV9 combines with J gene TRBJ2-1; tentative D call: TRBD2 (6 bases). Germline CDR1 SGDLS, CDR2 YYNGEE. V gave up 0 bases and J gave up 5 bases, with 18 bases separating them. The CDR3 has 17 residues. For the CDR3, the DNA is TGTGCCAGCAGCGTAGCGGCGGGCGGGACCACGAACAATGAGCAGTTCTTC. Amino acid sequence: CASSVAAGGTTNNEQFF.

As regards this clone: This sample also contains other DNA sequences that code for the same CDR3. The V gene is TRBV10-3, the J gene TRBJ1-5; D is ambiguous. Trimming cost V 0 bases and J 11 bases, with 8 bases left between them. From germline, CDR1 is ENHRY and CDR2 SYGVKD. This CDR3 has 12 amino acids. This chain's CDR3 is CAISESEGAQHF. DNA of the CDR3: TGTGCCATCAGTGAGTCTGAGGGTGCCCAGCATTTT.

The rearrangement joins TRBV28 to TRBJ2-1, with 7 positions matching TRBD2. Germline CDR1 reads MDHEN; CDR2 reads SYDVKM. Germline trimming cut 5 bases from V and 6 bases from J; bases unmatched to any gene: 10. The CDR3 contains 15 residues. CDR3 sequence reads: CASSLQREGRNEQFF. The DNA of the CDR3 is TGTGCCAGCAGTCTGCAGCGGGAAGGTCGCAATGAGCAGTTCTTC.

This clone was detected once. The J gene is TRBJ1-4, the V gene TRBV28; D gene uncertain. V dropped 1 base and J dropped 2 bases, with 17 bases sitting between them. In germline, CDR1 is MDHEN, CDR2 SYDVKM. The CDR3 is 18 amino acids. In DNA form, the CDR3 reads TGTGCCAGCAGTTTATATCGGCTCCCCCCCGGGACTAATGAAAAACTGTTTTTT. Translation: CASSLYRLPPGTNEKLFF.

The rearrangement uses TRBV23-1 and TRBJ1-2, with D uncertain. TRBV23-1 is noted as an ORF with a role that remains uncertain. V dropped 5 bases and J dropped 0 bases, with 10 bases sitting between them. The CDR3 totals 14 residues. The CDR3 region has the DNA TGCGCCAGCAGTGCCCAGGCCCCTAACTATGGCTACACCTTC. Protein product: CASSAQAPNYGYTF.

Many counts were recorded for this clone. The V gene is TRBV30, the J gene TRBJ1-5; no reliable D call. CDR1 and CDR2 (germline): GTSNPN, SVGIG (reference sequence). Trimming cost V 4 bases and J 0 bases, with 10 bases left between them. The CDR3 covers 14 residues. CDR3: CAWTHRSSNQPQHF. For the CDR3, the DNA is TGTGCCTGGACCCACCGGAGTAGCAATCAGCCCCAGCATTTT.